This passage covers 22 T cell receptor beta chains from one sample sequenced in a study of T cells expressing NK-cell markers. TCRdb processed the 5' RACE reads again and assigns one entry to each CDR3 protein, with no DNA. This sample's table reports about 440,000 distinct CDR3 sequences. Material for sequencing was blood T cells: a sorted CD56 or NKG2C T cell subset, CD4+ or CD8+ T cells, or bulk PBMC T cells (not recorded which). The receptors were sampled from a woman aged 18 to 75 in good health.

This chain uses TRBV14 with TRBJ2-7; TCRdb's assignment of TRBD2 cannot be checked, as there is no DNA. The germline CDR1 and CDR2 sequences are SGHDN and FVKESK. The CDR3 spans 16 residues. CDR3: CASSQGSGLAVFEQYF.

The chain joins TRBV7-3 to TRBJ2-1. The CDR3 length is 13 residues. Germline loops: CDR1 SGHTA, CDR2 FQGTGA. The CDR3 region is CASSLTSLNEQFF.

V usage is TRBV9 and J usage is TRBJ2-7; TCRdb indicates TRBD2, and absent DNA this call remains unverified. CDR1 and CDR2 from the germline V gene are SGDLS and YYNGEE. The CDR3 has 15 residues. The CDR3 region is CASSVQGGGAYEQYF.

The chain combines TRBV5-1 with TRBJ2-1; checking the TCRdb D call of TRBD2 is not possible without DNA. This CDR3 comprises 15 residues. Looked up from germline, CDR1 is SGHRS and CDR2 is YFSETQ. The CDR3 protein is CASSGTSGGAGEQFF.

The V call is TRBV28, the J call TRBJ2-3; without DNA, the TCRdb call of TRBD1 cannot be checked. This CDR3 contains 15 residues. Germline V gene sequence: CDR1 MDHEN, CDR2 SYDVKM. CDR3 region: CASKTDSYIDNTQYF.

The V gene is TRBV3-1, the J gene TRBJ1-1. From germline, CDR1 is LGHDT and CDR2 YNNKEL (reference sequence). CDR3 length: 11 amino acids. The CDR3 is CASSQASEAFF.

This sequence joins TRBV5-5 and TRBJ2-2. The CDR3 loop spans 13 amino acids. CDR1 SGHKS and CDR2 YYEKEE come from the germline V gene (reference sequence). The CDR3 is CASSFLGTGELFF. Full variable domain (outside the CDR3, taken from reference TRBV5-5 and TRBJ2-2): DAGVTQSPTHLIKTRGQQVTLRCSPISGHKSVSWYQQVLGQGPQFIFQYYEKEERGRGNFPDRFSARQFPNYSSELNVNALLLGDSALYLCASSFLGTGELFFGEGSRLTVL.

The chain links TRBV7-2 to TRBJ2-5; as DNA is missing, the TRBD2 call by TCRdb cannot be tested. This CDR3 comprises 16 residues. The germline V gene encodes CDR1 SGHTA and CDR2 FQGNSA. The CDR3 loop is CASSLVSGGWIETQYF.

The chain joins TRBV5-1 to TRBJ2-2; the TCRdb D gene call, TRBD2, has no DNA to confirm it. Looked up from germline, CDR1 is SGHRS and CDR2 is YFSETQ. This CDR3 is 15 amino acids long. The CDR3 is CASSLEASSSGELFF.

V gene TRBV20-1 combines with J gene TRBJ1-4; the TRBD1 assignment by TCRdb is unverifiable without DNA. Germline values: CDR1 DFQATT, CDR2 SNEGSKA (reference sequence). The CDR3 has 14 residues. Here the CDR3 reads CSAATGGGYEKLFF.

The V and J genes are TRBV7-9 and TRBJ2-1; TCRdb picks TRBD2, but there is no DNA to check that call. The CDR3 totals 15 residues. CDR1 SEHNR and CDR2 FQNEAQ come from the germline V gene (reference sequence). CDR3 in amino acids: CASSSTNRPDNEQFF.

The V and J genes are TRBV29-1 and TRBJ1-4. Germline loops: CDR1 SQVTM, CDR2 ANQGSEA. The CDR3 totals 13 residues. CDR3 region: CSVIRGYNEKLFF.

The chain joins TRBV11-1 to TRBJ2-3; the D gene TCRdb calls, TRBD2, cannot be checked with no DNA. CDR1 and CDR2 from the germline V gene are SGHAT and FQDESV (reference sequence). The length of the CDR3 is 19 residues. This CDR3 reads CASSSTSGGAGVGTDTQYF.

This sequence joins TRBV10-2 and TRBJ2-7; TCRdb returns TRBD2, unconfirmable since there is no DNA. Per the germline V gene, CDR1 is WSHSY and CDR2 is SAAADI. The CDR3 has 15 residues. Here the CDR3 reads CASSEGGLAGDEQYF.

The gene calls are TRBV30 and TRBJ2-1; TCRdb's D call of TRBD1 is untestable without DNA. CDR1 and CDR2 from the germline V gene are GTSNPN and SVGIG (reference sequence). The CDR3 extends over 17 amino acids. The CDR3 here is CAWSKYPGPPRGDEQFF.

The chain carries TRBV12-3 or TRBV12-4 and TRBJ1-1. The CDR3 has 14 amino acids. CDR3: CASSLMGMNTEAFF.

The V and J genes are TRBV7-9 and TRBJ1-1. Germline V gene sequence: CDR1 SEHNR, CDR2 FQNEAQ (reference sequence). CDR3 length equals 12 residues. CDR3 amino acids: CASSLTGPEAFF. The full variable domain, in which reference TRBV7-9 and TRBJ1-1 provide the parts outside the CDR3, is DTGVSQNPRHKITKRGQNVTFRCDPISEHNRLYWYRQTLGQGPEFLTYFQNEAQLEKSRLLSDRFSAERPKGSFSTLEIQRTEQGDSAMYLCASSLTGPEAFFGQGTRLTVV.

The chain combines TRBV3-1 with TRBJ2-7. CDR1 and CDR2 from the germline V gene are LGHDT and YNNKEL (reference sequence). The CDR3 has 11 residues. The CDR3 loop is CASSQNYEQYF.

The chain carries TRBV6-1 and TRBJ1-3; no DNA is available, so the TRBD1 call from TCRdb remains unchecked. The CDR3 extends over 17 amino acids. Germline CDR1 is MNHNS and CDR2 is SASEGT. CDR3 residues: CASSASKDGRSGNTIYF.

The chain employs TRBV7-9 and TRBJ2-3; TCRdb indicates TRBD1, and absent DNA this call remains unverified. This CDR3 is built from 16 residues. Germline lookup yields CDR1 SEHNR and CDR2 FQNEAQ (reference sequence). CDR3 amino acids: CASSPFGGSSTDTQYF.

J is TRBJ1-1 and V is TRBV13; TCRdb indicates TRBD1, and absent DNA this call remains unverified. CDR1 is PRHDT, CDR2 FYEKMQ, per germline (reference sequence). This CDR3 is built from 13 residues. The CDR3 sequence: CASSDQGNPEAFF.

The CDR3 sequence: CASSETGPQYF. The chain has TRBV6-1 and TRBJ2-3. The germline V gene encodes CDR1 MNHNS and CDR2 SASEGT. CDR3 length: 11 residues.